These 29 T cell receptor beta chains were all obtained from the same sample, sequenced in a study of blood T cell repertoires in COVID-19. The table came from immunoSEQ multiplex PCR; TCRdb's copy has only in-frame clones and leaves some out. The top ten hold 10% to 15% of the sample, which has about 240,000 clones, roughly 82% seen once. Material for sequencing was peripheral blood. The origin of the receptors is a man older than 75 with acute or convalescent COVID-19.

The chain carries TRBV7-9 and TRBJ1-2, with 8 nucleotides matching TRBD1. Trimming cost V 5 bases and J 4 bases; bases outside gene matches: 6. The CDR3 spans 14 residues. Germline CDR1 reads SEHNR; CDR2 reads FQNEAQ (reference sequence). The CDR3 DNA reads as TGTGCCAGCAGCGGGCAGGGGGCCGGCTATGGCTACACCTTC. The encoded protein is CASSGQGAGYGYTF.

The V gene is TRBV5-4, the J gene TRBJ2-5, with a weak D call TRBD2 (6 bases). In germline, CDR1 is SGHNT, CDR2 YYREEE (reference sequence). V was trimmed by 4 bases and J by 5 bases, leaving 24 bases between them. The CDR3 has 17 amino acids. The CDR3 DNA sequence: TGTGCCAGCAGCGATCGCAGGAGGGAGCTTGGGAAGGAGACCCAGTACTTC. Its translation: CASSDRRRELGKETQYF.

The V gene is TRBV5-1, the J gene TRBJ1-4; maybe TRBD1 (6 bases). Germline V gene lookup returns CDR1 SGHRS and CDR2 YFSETQ. V lost 3 bases, J lost 8 bases, and 17 bases lay in between. The CDR3 covers 15 residues. The CDR3 nucleotides read TGCGCCAGCAGCTCGGAAGGGGGTACTTGGGAAAAACTGTTTTTT. It yields the protein CASSSEGGTWEKLFF.

The chain is built from TRBV5-8 and TRBJ1-5; TRBD1 agrees at 7 bases. V shed 0 bases, J shed 6 bases, and the junction held 6 bases outside the gene matches. The CDR3 covers 15 residues. Per the germline V gene, CDR1 is SGHTS and CDR2 is YDEGEE. CDR3 in DNA: TGTGCCAGCAGCTTGGCCCCGGACAGGAGTCAGCCCCAGCATTTT. As protein: CASSLAPDRSQPQHF.

The chain uses TRBV29-1 and TRBJ1-1; 7 bases map to TRBD1. Germline trimming cut 4 bases from V and 7 bases from J; bases unmatched to any gene: 9. This CDR3 is 13 amino acids long. CDR1 is SQVTM and CDR2 is ANQGSEA in the germline V gene. The CDR3 DNA is TGCAGCGTTGTGAGGGGGCCGGGAAGTGAAGCTTTCTTT. This translates into CSVVRGPGSEAFF.

The chain has TRBV18 and TRBJ2-5, with no clear D. Looked up from germline, CDR1 is KGHSH and CDR2 is LQKENI. V was cut by 5 bases and J by 3 bases, with 10 bases left in between. The CDR3 is made up of 13 amino acids. CDR3 in amino acids: CASSSGFEETQYF. The CDR3 DNA sequence: TGTGCCAGCTCATCGGGTTTCGAAGAGACCCAGTACTTC.

This clone has a handful of counts. The CDR3 here is CASSPYGGSNEKLFF. The CDR3 DNA follows: TGTGCCAGCAGCCCCTACGGGGGATCTAATGAAAAACTGTTTTTT. The chain links TRBV2 to TRBJ1-4, with D tentatively TRBD1 (5 bases). The CDR3 is made up of 15 amino acids. V was trimmed by 6 bases and J by 3 bases, leaving 14 bases between them. Germline V gene lookup returns CDR1 SNHLY and CDR2 FYNNEI. Looking up the rest from reference TRBV2 and TRBJ1-4 gives the full variable domain: EPEVTQTPSHQVTQMGQEVILRCVPISNHLYFYWYRQILGQKVEFLVSFYNNEISEKSEIFDDQFSVERPDGSNFTLKIRSTKLEDSAMYFCASSPYGGSNEKLFFGSGTQLSVL.

This chain links TRBV10-2 with TRBJ1-6, with 9 positions matching TRBD1. Trimming took 6 bases from V and 6 from J; bases not matched to a gene: 3. CDR1 and CDR2 (germline): WSHSY, SAAADI. CDR3 length equals 14 residues. The CDR3 spells CASSPTGGNSPLHF. The CDR3, as DNA: TGCGCCAGCAGCCCGACAGGGGGTAATTCACCCCTCCACTTT.

There are a few counts of this clone. The chain links TRBV23-1 to TRBJ2-7; TRBD1 aligns across 10 bases. TRBV23-1 belongs to the ORF category, with a function that is uncertain. The CDR3 sequence is 15 residues long. V was clipped by 6 bases and J by 7 bases; unmatched bases: 12. CDR3 nucleotide sequence: TGCGCCAGCAGGCGTATCCGGGACAGGGGCTTAGAGCAGTACTTC. Protein sequence: CASRRIRDRGLEQYF.

The V and J genes are TRBV5-4 and TRBJ1-2, with unresolved D. The CDR3 is 13 residues long. Trimming stripped 5 bases from V and 1 base from J, with 9 bases between. In germline, CDR1 is SGHNT, CDR2 YYREEE (reference sequence). CDR3 in amino acids: CASSLDSNYGYTF. The CDR3 bases are TGTGCCAGCAGTTTAGATAGTAACTATGGCTACACCTTC.

The chain links TRBV15 to TRBJ2-7, with D possibly being TRBD1 (6 bases). Germline loops: CDR1 LNHNV, CDR2 YYDKDF (reference sequence). V was cut by 2 bases and J by 3 bases, with 11 bases left in between. The CDR3 length is 14 residues. The CDR3 bases are TGTGCCACCAGCAGACAGGGGAAGGACTACGAGCAGTACTTC. Protein sequence: CATSRQGKDYEQYF.

This clone was picked up one time. The V gene is TRBV6-1, the J gene TRBJ1-4, with D unresolved. V gave up 4 bases and J gave up 4 bases, with 19 bases separating them. Germline values: CDR1 MNHNS, CDR2 SASEGT. The CDR3 has 17 amino acids. CDR3 region: CASSVTGSPSINEKLFF. The CDR3 DNA reads as TGTGCCAGCAGTGTTACGGGGTCTCCCTCTATTAATGAAAAACTGTTTTTT.

The chain employs TRBV28 and TRBJ1-1, with D unclear. Trimming took off 5 bases at V and 1 base at J, with 5 bases between the two ends. Germline CDR1 is MDHEN and CDR2 is SYDVKM. The CDR3 is made up of 12 amino acids. CDR3: CASSGENTEAFF. The CDR3 region has the DNA TGTGCCAGCAGTGGAGAGAACACTGAAGCTTTCTTT.

The chain uses TRBV2 and TRBJ1-5; tentatively, D is TRBD1 (6 bases). The CDR3 runs 15 residues. Germline CDR1 is SNHLY and CDR2 is FYNNEI. Trimming took off 6 bases at V and 0 bases at J, with 12 bases between the two ends. CDR3 residues: CASRLQGISNQPQHF. CDR3 DNA: TGTGCCAGCAGATTACAGGGCATTAGCAATCAGCCCCAGCATTTT.

This clone was seen more than once but under ten times. The chain recombines TRBV5-4 with TRBJ1-3; D gene unclear. The length of the CDR3 is 15 residues. V lost 3 bases and J lost 2, with 12 bases in between. CDR1 and CDR2 (germline): SGHNT, YYREEE (reference sequence). The CDR3 loop reads CASSSLDKPGNTIYF. CDR3 nucleotide sequence: TGTGCCAGCAGCTCCTTAGACAAACCTGGAAACACCATATATTTT.

V and J are TRBV11-2 and TRBJ1-2, with 7 bases that match TRBD1. The CDR3 has 13 residues. Germline values: CDR1 SGHAT, CDR2 FQNNGV. Germline trimming cut 5 bases from V and 5 bases from J; bases unmatched to any gene: 5. The CDR3 region is CASSVEQGYGYTF. CDR3 DNA: TGTGCCAGCAGCGTGGAACAGGGGTATGGCTACACCTTC.

This clone was recorded once. The chain carries TRBV6-5 and TRBJ1-3; no clear D. V was trimmed by 4 bases and J by 0 bases, leaving 13 bases between them. The length of the CDR3 is 16 residues. In germline, CDR1 is MNHEY, CDR2 SVGAGI. CDR3 region: CASSLESGSSGNTIYF. CDR3 bases: TGTGCCAGCAGTTTGGAGAGTGGGAGCTCTGGAAACACCATATATTTT.

This clone has only one observation. The chain recombines TRBV7-9 with TRBJ1-2, with D hard to call. V was trimmed by 2 bases and J by 2 bases, leaving 9 bases between them. Per the germline V gene, CDR1 is SEHNR and CDR2 is FQNEAQ (reference sequence). The CDR3 sequence is 14 residues long. The CDR3 protein is CASSLTVRNYGYTF. The CDR3 coding sequence is TGTGCCAGCAGCTTAACGGTCCGAAACTATGGCTACACCTTC.

The chain uses TRBV6-6 and TRBJ1-1; maybe TRBD1 (5 bases). This CDR3 is 15 amino acids long. Looked up from germline, CDR1 is MNHNY and CDR2 is SVGAGI (reference sequence). V gave up 6 bases and J gave up 0 bases, with 14 bases separating them. The CDR3 nucleotides are TGTGCCAGCAGACGCACAGACAGCCTGAACACTGAAGCTTTCTTT. Amino acid sequence: CASRRTDSLNTEAFF.

This clone was seen a handful of times. This rearrangement joins TRBV19 to TRBJ2-1; TRBD2 aligns across 16 bases. V was clipped by 6 bases and J by 2 bases; unmatched bases: 10. Looked up from germline, CDR1 is LNHDA and CDR2 is SQIVND (reference sequence). CDR3 length equals 19 residues. CDR3 protein: CASSPPGLAGGSTYNEQFF. For the CDR3, the DNA is TGTGCCAGTAGCCCCCCGGGACTAGCGGGAGGGTCTACCTACAATGAGCAGTTCTTC.

This clone appeared a few times. The chain carries TRBV28 and TRBJ1-2, with TRBD1 matching over 7 bases. The CDR3 is 13 residues long. With 8 bases clipped from V and 5 bases from J, the junction kept 8 bases outside the gene matches. CDR1 and CDR2 (germline): MDHEN, SYDVKM. The CDR3: CASVNAQGYGYTF. The CDR3 DNA follows: TGTGCCAGCGTTAACGCACAGGGGTATGGCTACACCTTC.

This chain links TRBV5-1 with TRBJ2-5, with D perhaps TRBD2 (5 bases). This CDR3 region has 14 residues. Trimming cost V 0 bases and J 4 bases, with 10 bases left between them. Germline CDR1 is SGHRS and CDR2 is YFSETQ. The CDR3 region is CASSLAGMTETQYF. The CDR3 DNA sequence: TGCGCCAGCAGCTTGGCCGGGATGACAGAGACCCAGTACTTC.

J is TRBJ1-3 and V is TRBV5-1; tentative D call: TRBD1 (5 bases). Trimming took off 2 bases at V and 1 base at J, with 7 bases between the two ends. The CDR3 is 14 amino acids. Per the germline V gene, CDR1 is SGHRS and CDR2 is YFSETQ. The CDR3 loop is CASSFQGSGNTIYF. The CDR3 nucleotides read TGCGCCAGCAGCTTCCAGGGTTCTGGAAACACCATATATTTT.

The V call is TRBV18, the J call TRBJ1-1; D remains ambiguous. V lost 6 bases, J lost 3 bases, and 5 bases lay in between. Looked up from germline, CDR1 is KGHSH and CDR2 is LQKENI. CDR3 length: 11 amino acids. The CDR3 DNA follows: TGTGCCAGCTCGCGGGACACTGAAGCTTTCTTT. As protein: CASSRDTEAFF.

The J gene is TRBJ2-5, the V gene TRBV18; D gene uncertain. The germline gives CDR1 KGHSH, CDR2 LQKENI. The CDR3 extends over 13 amino acids. V lost 3 bases and J 1 base, leaving 6 bases between the germline ends. The CDR3 nucleotides are TGTGCCAGCTCACCGGGCGTCCAAGAGACCCAGTACTTC. The encoded protein is CASSPGVQETQYF.

The chain uses TRBV28 and TRBJ1-1; TRBD1 agrees at 7 bases. Germline-derived CDR1 and CDR2 are MDHEN and SYDVKM. V was pared by 6 bases and J by 4 bases, with 17 bases of the junction left unmatched. The CDR3 contains 17 residues. The CDR3 DNA follows: TGTGCCAGCAGCACTCTCTCACAAGGGGGCGCGAGCACTGAAGCTTTCTTT. The encoded protein is CASSTLSQGGASTEAFF.

This clone has a single count. The CDR3 DNA reads TGCGCCAGCAGCCAAGAGGACAGGGGGCGGGATGAGCAGTTCTTC. Protein sequence: CASSQEDRGRDEQFF. This chain joins TRBV4-1 and TRBJ2-1, with 11 nucleotides matching TRBD1. The trim removed 0 bases at V and 8 bases at J, leaving 3 bases unmatched. The CDR3 loop spans 15 amino acids. The germline V gene has CDR1 MGHRA and CDR2 YSYEKL.

To note about this clone: Compared with germline, one end of the junction differs, possibly owing to a read error. CDR3 nucleotides: TGTGCTAGCAGCTTAGGGCTTTACAATGAGCAGTTCTTC. It yields the protein CASSLGLYNEQFF. V gene TRBV7-7 combines with J gene TRBJ2-1; D is unresolved. The length of the CDR3 is 13 residues. Germline V gene lookup returns CDR1 SSHAT and CDR2 FNYEAQ (reference sequence).

The V and J genes are TRBV5-4 and TRBJ2-2; D gene uncertain. The CDR3 contains 13 residues. V was cut by 4 bases and J by 5 bases, with 9 bases left in between. CDR1 and CDR2 (germline): SGHNT, YYREEE (reference sequence). CDR3 sequence: CASSRSNTGELFF. The CDR3 coding sequence is TGTGCCAGCAGCCGATCTAATACCGGGGAGCTGTTTTTT.